This T cell receptor (beta chain) was observed in a study of vaccination and CD4 T cells after COVID-19. Across the study: Culture controls were given either a CEFX pool, an HIV-1 Nef pool, or no peptide. General study findings and limits: From about 20 to 38, the median of SARS-CoV-2-reactive clonotypes rose without reaching significance.

V lost 7 bases and J lost 5; bases outside the gene matches: 12. The CDR3 consists of 15 residues. Germline CDR1 and CDR2: LNHDA and SQIVND (reference sequence). Concerning this clonotype: What it recognizes is unknown.

As to treatment: approximately 9-day PBMC culture with coronavirus spike peptide pools or control peptides (ViraFEST assay). An unexposed donor provided the CD4+ T cells, which were collected before the COVID-19 pandemic (2011-2018). IL-2 (about 10 IU/ml) and peptide pools (roughly 10 ug/ml) were added to cultures of a few million PBMCs per well. Sequencing of cultured CD4+ T cell DNA used the Oncomine TCR Beta short-read assay. TCRdb reanalysed the PCR reads using MiXCR and keeps one entry per CDR3 protein. The sample carries roughly 9,600 distinct CDR3 sequences, 34% recorded once. The sequence came from a human donor in good health. The chain joins TRBV19 to TRBJ1-1, with 8 bases lining up with TRBD1. The material sequenced was CD4+ T cells from blood, cultured in vitro. The DNA of the CDR3 is TGTGCCAGTAATCAGGCAGGGGGCGTGGGTACTGAAGCTTTCTTT. This encodes CASNQAGGVGTEAFF.